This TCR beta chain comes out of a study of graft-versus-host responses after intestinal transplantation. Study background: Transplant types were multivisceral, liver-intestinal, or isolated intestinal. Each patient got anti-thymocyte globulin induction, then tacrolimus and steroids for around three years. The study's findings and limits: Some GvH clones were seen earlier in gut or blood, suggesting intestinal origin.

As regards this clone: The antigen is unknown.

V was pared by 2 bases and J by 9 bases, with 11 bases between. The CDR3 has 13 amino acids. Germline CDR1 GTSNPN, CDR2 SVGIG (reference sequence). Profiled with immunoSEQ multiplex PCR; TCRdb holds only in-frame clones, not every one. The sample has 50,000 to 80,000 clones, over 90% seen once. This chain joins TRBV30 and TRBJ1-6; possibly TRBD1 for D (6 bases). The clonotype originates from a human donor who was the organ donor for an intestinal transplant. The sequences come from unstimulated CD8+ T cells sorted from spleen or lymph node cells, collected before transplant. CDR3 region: CAWSLATGSPLHF. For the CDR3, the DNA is TGTGCCTGGAGTTTGGCGACAGGTTCACCCCTCCACTTT.